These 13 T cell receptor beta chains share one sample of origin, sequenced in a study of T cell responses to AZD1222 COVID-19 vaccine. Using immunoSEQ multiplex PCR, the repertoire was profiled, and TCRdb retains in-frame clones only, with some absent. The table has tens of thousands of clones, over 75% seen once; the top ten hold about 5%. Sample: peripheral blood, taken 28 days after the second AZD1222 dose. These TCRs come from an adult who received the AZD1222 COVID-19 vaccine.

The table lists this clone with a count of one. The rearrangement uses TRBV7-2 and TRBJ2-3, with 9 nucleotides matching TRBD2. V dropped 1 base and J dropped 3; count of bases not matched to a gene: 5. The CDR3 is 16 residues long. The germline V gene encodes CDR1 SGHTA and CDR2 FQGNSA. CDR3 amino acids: CASSLVGGGATDTQYF. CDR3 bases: TGTGCCAGCAGCTTAGTTGGCGGGGGGGCAACAGATACGCAGTATTTT.

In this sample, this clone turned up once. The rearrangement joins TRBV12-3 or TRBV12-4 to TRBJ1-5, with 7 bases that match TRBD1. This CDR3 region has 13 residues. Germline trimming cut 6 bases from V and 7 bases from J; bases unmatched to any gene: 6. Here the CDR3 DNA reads TGTGCCAGCAGACTTACAGGGGTGCAGCCCCAGCATTTT. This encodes CASRLTGVQPQHF.

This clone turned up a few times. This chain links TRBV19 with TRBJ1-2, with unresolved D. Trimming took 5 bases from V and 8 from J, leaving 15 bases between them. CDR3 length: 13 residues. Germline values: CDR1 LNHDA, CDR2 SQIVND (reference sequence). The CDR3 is CASSSGRLYGYTF. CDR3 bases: TGTGCCAGTAGTTCGGGCAGGCTGTACGGCTACACCTTC.

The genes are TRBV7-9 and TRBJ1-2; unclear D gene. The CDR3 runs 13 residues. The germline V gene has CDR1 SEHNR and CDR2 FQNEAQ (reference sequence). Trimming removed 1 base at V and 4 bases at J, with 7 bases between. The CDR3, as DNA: TGTGCCAGCAGCTTAGAAAACAGCTATGGCTACACCTTC. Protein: CASSLENSYGYTF.

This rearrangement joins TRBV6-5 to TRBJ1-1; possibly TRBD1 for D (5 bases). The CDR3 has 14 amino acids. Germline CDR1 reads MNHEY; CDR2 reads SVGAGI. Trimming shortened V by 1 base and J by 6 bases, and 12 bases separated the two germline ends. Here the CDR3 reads CASSYLGVVAEAFF. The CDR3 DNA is TGTGCCAGCAGTTACTTGGGGGTTGTCGCTGAAGCTTTCTTT.

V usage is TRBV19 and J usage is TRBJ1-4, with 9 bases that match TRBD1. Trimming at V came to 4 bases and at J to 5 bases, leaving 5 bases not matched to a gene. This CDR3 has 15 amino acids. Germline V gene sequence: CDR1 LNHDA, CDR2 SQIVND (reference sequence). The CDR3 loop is CASSTSGTGNEKLFF. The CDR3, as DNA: TGTGCCAGTAGTACCTCCGGGACAGGGAATGAAAAACTGTTTTTT.

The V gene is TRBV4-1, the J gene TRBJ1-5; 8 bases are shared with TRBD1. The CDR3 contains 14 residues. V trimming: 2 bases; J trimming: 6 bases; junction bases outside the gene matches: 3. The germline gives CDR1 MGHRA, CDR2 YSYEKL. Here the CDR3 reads CASSQTGGIQPQHF. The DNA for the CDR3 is TGCGCCAGCAGCCAAACAGGGGGGATTCAGCCCCAGCATTTT.

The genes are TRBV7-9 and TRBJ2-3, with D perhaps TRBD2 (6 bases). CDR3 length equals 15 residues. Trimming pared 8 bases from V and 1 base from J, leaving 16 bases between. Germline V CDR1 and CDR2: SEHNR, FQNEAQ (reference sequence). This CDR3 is CASPELPGGTDTQYF. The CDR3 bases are TGTGCCAGCCCCGAATTACCGGGGGGCACAGATACGCAGTATTTT.

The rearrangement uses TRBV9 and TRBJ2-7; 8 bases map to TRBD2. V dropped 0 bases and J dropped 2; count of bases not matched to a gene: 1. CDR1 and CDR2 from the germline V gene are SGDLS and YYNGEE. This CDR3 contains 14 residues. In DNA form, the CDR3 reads TGTGCCAGCAGCGTAGCGGGGGGGCCCTACGAGCAGTACTTC. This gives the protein CASSVAGGPYEQYF.

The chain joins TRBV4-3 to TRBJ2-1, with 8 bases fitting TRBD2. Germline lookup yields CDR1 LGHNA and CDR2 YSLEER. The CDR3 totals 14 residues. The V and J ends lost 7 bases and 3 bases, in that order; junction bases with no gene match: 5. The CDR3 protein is CASTSTSGYNEQFF. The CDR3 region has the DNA TGCGCCAGCACTAGTACTAGCGGCTACAATGAGCAGTTCTTC.

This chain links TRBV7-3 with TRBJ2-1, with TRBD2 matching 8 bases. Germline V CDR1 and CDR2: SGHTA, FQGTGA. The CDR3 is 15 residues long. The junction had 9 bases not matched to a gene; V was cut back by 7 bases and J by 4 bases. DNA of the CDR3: TGTGCCAGCAAACAAGGGAGCGGGGGTTACAATGAGCAGTTCTTC. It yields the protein CASKQGSGGYNEQFF. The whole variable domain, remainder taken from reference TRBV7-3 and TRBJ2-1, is GAGVSQTPSNKVTEKGKYVELRCDPISGHTALYWYRQSLGQGPEFLIYFQGTGAADDSGLPNDRFFAVRPEGSVSTLKIQRTERGDSAVYLCASKQGSGGYNEQFFGPGTRLTVL.

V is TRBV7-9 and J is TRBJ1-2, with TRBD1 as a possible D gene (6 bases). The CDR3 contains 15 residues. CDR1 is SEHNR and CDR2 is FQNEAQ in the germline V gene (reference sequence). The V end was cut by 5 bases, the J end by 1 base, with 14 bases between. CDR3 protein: CASSAMRTVNYGYTF. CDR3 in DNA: TGTGCCAGCAGCGCAATGAGGACAGTTAACTATGGCTACACCTTC.

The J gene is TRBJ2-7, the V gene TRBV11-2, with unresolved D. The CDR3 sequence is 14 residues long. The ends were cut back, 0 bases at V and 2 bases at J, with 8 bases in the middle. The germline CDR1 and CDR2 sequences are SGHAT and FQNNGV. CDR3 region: CASSLEPGAYEQYF. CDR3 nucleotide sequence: TGTGCCAGCAGCTTAGAACCCGGAGCCTACGAGCAGTACTTC.